This T cell receptor (beta chain) is drawn from a study of T cells expressing NK-cell markers. Across the whole study: In sorted CD3+CD56+NKG2C+, CD3+CD56+NKG2C- and CD3+CD56-NKG2C+ T cells, TCR beta repertoires were obtained. Study observations and caveats: A range of roughly 1.0-8% of CD8+ T cells consisted of dominant NKG2C+ clonotypes in a handful of donors.

To note about this clonotype: The antigen is not known.

The TCR beta cDNA came from 5'RACE template switching with UMIs. TCRdb derives one entry per CDR3 protein from the 5' RACE reads, leaving out DNA. The sample data list around 14,000 distinct CDR3 sequences. In germline, CDR1 is MNHEY, CDR2 SMNVEV (reference sequence). The CDR3 is 13 residues long. This chain uses TRBV27 with TRBJ2-5; as DNA is missing, the TRBD1 call by TCRdb cannot be tested. This clonotype was obtained from a man aged 18 to 69 in good health. Sequences were obtained from blood T cells: a sorted CD56 or NKG2C T cell subset, CD4+ or CD8+ T cells, or bulk PBMC T cells (not recorded which). CDR3 loop: CASSFRGWETQYF.